This passage covers 8 T cell receptor beta chains from one sample sequenced in a study of blood T cells in healthy people across ages. The authors ran a second PCR of roughly 6 to 11 cycles using a sample-barcoded 5' primer and a J-beta primer mix. One entry per CDR3 protein, called by TCRdb with MiXCR from the 5' RACE reads. The sample shows about 680,000 distinct CDR3 sequences, more than 40% of them seen only once. Source material: blood. Receptor source: a woman aged 55-70 years in good health.

V is TRBV20-1 and J is TRBJ1-5, with 8 bases identical to TRBD1. Germline loops: CDR1 DFQATT, CDR2 SNEGSKA (reference sequence). This CDR3 contains 15 residues. The J segment lost 2 bases and the V segment lost 2 bases, leaving 5 bases of the junction unmatched. CDR3 sequence reads: CSARPQGAGNQPQHF. CDR3 sequence (DNA): TGCAGTGCTAGACCTCAGGGGGCTGGCAATCAGCCCCAGCATTTT.

This clonotype was observed a handful of times. The V call is TRBV4-3, the J call TRBJ1-5; no clear D gene. V was shortened by 1 base and J by 5 bases, with 9 bases between the two germline ends. Germline CDR1 LGHNA, CDR2 YSLEER. The CDR3 is made up of 14 amino acids. The CDR3: CASSQGNNHQPQHF. DNA of the CDR3: TGCGCCAGCAGCCAAGGAAACAACCATCAGCCCCAGCATTTT.

V and J are TRBV15 and TRBJ1-2, with D perhaps matching TRBD1 (6 bases). V was cut by 1 base and J by 8 bases, with 11 bases left in between. Per the germline V gene, CDR1 is LNHNV and CDR2 is YYDKDF (reference sequence). The CDR3 totals 13 residues. In DNA, the CDR3 is TGTGCCACCAGCAGAGCAGGACAGTCCGGCTACACCTTC. The encoded protein is CATSRAGQSGYTF.

This clonotype was seen a few times. This sequence joins TRBV2 and TRBJ2-5; D is ambiguous. CDR3 size: 14 residues. Germline V lookup: CDR1 SNHLY, CDR2 FYNNEI. Trimming shortened V by 4 bases and J by 1 base, and 10 bases separated the two germline ends. The CDR3 bases are TGTGCCAGCAGTGTGGTGGACCCCCAAGAGACCCAGTACTTC. It codes for CASSVVDPQETQYF.

This clonotype showed up just a few times. This rearrangement joins TRBV20-1 to TRBJ2-5; D is perhaps TRBD1 or TRBD2 (5 bases each). Germline V gives CDR1 DFQATT, CDR2 SNEGSKA (reference sequence). The CDR3 contains 14 residues. V was trimmed by 0 bases and J by 1 base, leaving 9 bases between them. CDR3: CSARDRGTQETQYF. CDR3 bases: TGCAGTGCTAGAGATAGAGGGACCCAAGAGACCCAGTACTTC.

The CDR3 DNA reads as TGTGCCAGCAGCTTAGCGTTAAGGGATTTGTACTTC. Encoded protein: CASSLALRDLYF. The chain recombines TRBV7-2 with TRBJ2-5, with D unresolved. Germline lookup yields CDR1 SGHTA and CDR2 FQGNSA. The V gene lost 0 bases and the J gene lost 13 bases, with 12 bases spanning the gap. There are 12 residues in the CDR3.

The chain carries TRBV5-1 and TRBJ2-2, with D possibly matching TRBD1 (6 bases). This CDR3 is 14 amino acids long. Germline V CDR1 and CDR2: SGHRS, YFSETQ. The ends were cut back, 0 bases at V and 7 bases at J, with 10 bases in the middle. CDR3 protein: CASSLGTEGGELFF. The CDR3 region has the DNA TGCGCCAGCAGCTTGGGGACAGAAGGCGGGGAGCTGTTTTTT.

This clonotype was recorded a few times. The V and J genes are TRBV7-2 and TRBJ2-7; D not certain. Per the germline V gene, CDR1 is SGHTA and CDR2 is FQGNSA. CDR3 length: 14 amino acids. V gave up 5 bases and J gave up 2 bases, with 13 bases separating them. The CDR3 loop is CASSPNRQTYEQYF. The DNA for the CDR3 is TGTGCCAGCAGCCCCAACCGGCAAACCTACGAGCAGTACTTC.